Each of the 4 T cell receptor beta chains below was sequenced from the same sample in a study of T-cell memory formation after mild COVID-19. TCRdb independently ran MiXCR on the 5' RACE reads; one entry per CDR3 protein. The table shows under 110,000 distinct CDR3 sequences, with roughly 12% occurring only once. Sequenced: PBMCs or a T cell subset sorted from them (not recorded which). Source of these receptors: an adult woman who had mild COVID-19 (a few samples of this study predate the infection). Cell type and time point are not known.

This chain links TRBV4-3 with TRBJ2-7; possible D gene TRBD1, 5 bases. V was clipped by 1 base and J by 0 bases, with 10 bases between them. Germline CDR1 is LGHNA and CDR2 is YSLEER. The CDR3 has 15 residues. The CDR3: CASSQVPDNSYEQYF. CDR3 sequence (DNA): TGCGCCAGCAGCCAAGTCCCGGACAACTCCTACGAGCAGTACTTC.

This clonotype occurred a few times. V is TRBV12-3 or TRBV12-4 and J is TRBJ1-2, with unresolved D. The V gene lost 1 base and the J gene lost 2 bases, with 14 bases spanning the gap. This CDR3 has 16 residues. CDR3 sequence: CASSLVVPPSNYGYTF. CDR3 bases: TGTGCCAGCAGTTTAGTAGTACCGCCTTCAAACTATGGCTACACCTTC.

The chain recombines TRBV7-2 with TRBJ1-5; weak D call: TRBD1 (6 bases). Trimming took off 5 bases at V and 2 bases at J, with 16 bases between the two ends. The CDR3 consists of 16 residues. Germline lookup yields CDR1 SGHTA and CDR2 FQGNSA. CDR3 coding DNA: TGTGCCAGCAGCACAAAGAGGGACACGGGCAATCAGCCCCAGCATTTT. Translation gives CASSTKRDTGNQPQHF.

This clonotype was detected only a few times. The chain combines TRBV9 with TRBJ2-1; tentative D call: TRBD1 (5 bases). Germline lookup yields CDR1 SGDLS and CDR2 YYNGEE. V was pared by 5 bases and J by 4 bases, with 10 bases between. This CDR3 region has 13 residues. The CDR3 DNA reads as TGTGCCAGCAGGCCTGACAGTTACAATGAGCAGTTCTTC. Encoded protein: CASRPDSYNEQFF.